This T cell receptor beta chain is from a study of T cell changes during pregnancy in multiple sclerosis (dated by TCRdb to the late 2010s). For context, the study as a whole: In women with multiple sclerosis, the researchers looked at how the T cell repertoire shifted as pregnancy progressed.

From a lookup of the germline V gene (reference sequence), CDR1 and CDR2 are MNHNY and SVGAGI. Trimmed from V: 7 bases; trimmed from J: 4 bases; junction bases lacking a gene match: 11. The CDR3 sequence holds 15 residues, the cysteine and phenylalanine included. Kept here is only the CDR3 DNA, which spans 45 bases and is read in frame from base 1. On this clone itself: The antigen this receptor binds is unknown. There are no base qualities to consult, and no much larger clone falls within one base.

The receptor library was made with the immunoSEQ multiplex PCR assay. TCRdb mirrors the immuneACCESS table, restricted to in-frame sequences. Some clones are absent from its copies; in checked studies, under half trace to an unresolved V gene, and the reason for the others is unknown. The sample table lists some 130,000 clones, less than 97% of them with a count of one. The ten largest account for about 0.45% of the sample. The sequence links TRBV6-6 to TRBJ2-5, and TRBD2 matches 8 of the central bases. This specimen was peripheral blood, taken after pregnancy. This TCR derives from a female donor with multiple sclerosis, enrolled in a pregnancy study. The CDR3 in this case is CASIDRAGAGETQYF. In nucleotide form, the sequence is TGTGCCAGCATAGATAGAGCGGGAGCCGGAGAGACCCAGTACTTC.